This TCR beta chain was found in a study of blood T cell repertoires in COVID-19. Study overall: The United States, Italy and Spain were the sources of the acute and convalescent COVID-19 samples.

How the authors handled the data: Quantification of nucleated cells was approximated via reference gene primer amplification. Libraries were prepared by immunoSEQ multiplex PCR; TCRdb keeps only in-frame clonotypes and omits some of them. Clonal size and the V and J genes are those of that table, whereas D and trimming came from the DNA. The repertoire includes about 210,000 clones, 81% of them detected once, and around 10% sits in the top ten. Per germline, CDR1 ENHRY and CDR2 SYGVKD. The CDR3 runs to 19 residues. V was clipped by 2 bases and J by 2 bases, with 19 bases between them. Those who participated ranged in age from roughly 18 to 89 years and resided in 20 to 30 US areas. Membership in each cohort depended on participant-reported clinical history.

This rearrangement joins TRBV10-3 to TRBJ2-6; D is perhaps TRBD1 (6 bases). The sequence came from a woman in her 50s with acute COVID-19. Sequenced: PBMCs or T cells enriched from blood (not recorded which). CDR3 nucleotides: TGTGCCATCAGTGAGGGGGGTAATTACAGGGCTACTGGGGCCAACGTCCTGACTTTC. It codes for CAISEGGNYRATGANVLTF.